This T cell receptor beta chain was observed in a study of T cell repertoires in cytomegalovirus infection. Study information: CMV epitopes that were recently identified and HLA-C-restricted were used alongside well-studied HLA-B-restricted ones. Public TCR beta signatures were indicative of both CMV infection and a matching HLA type.

TCRdb processed the reads anew with MiXCR; each CDR3 protein has one entry. The table shows 300,000 to 400,000 distinct CDR3 sequences, with 25% to 30% occurring only once. In the case of this clonotype: Its antigen is as yet unknown.

Germline V gives CDR1 SEHNR, CDR2 FQNEAQ (reference sequence). The CDR3 is 16 amino acids. Trimming shortened V by 5 bases and J by 5 bases, and 20 bases separated the two germline ends. The rearrangement joins TRBV7-9 to TRBJ2-3; D may correspond to TRBD1 or TRBD2 (6 bases each). The clonotype comes from a human donor in good health (CMV status not recorded). Some clones in this sample may be carry-over from other donors' samples. Sequences were derived from cultured PBMCs, sampled from culture after CMV antigen stimulation. CDR3 sequence (DNA): TGTGCCAGCAGCCCTCTTTACGGGGGCCCGGGAGATACGCAGTATTTT. Its protein product is CASSPLYGGPGDTQYF.